The next 8 T cell receptor beta chains were all read from a single sample in a study of OX40 agonist ivuxolimab in advanced cancers. Libraries were prepared by immunoSEQ multiplex PCR; TCRdb keeps only in-frame clonotypes and omits some of them. This sample has tens of thousands of clones, with 80% to 85% found just once. The sample was CD4+ or CD8+ T cells sorted from blood, taken in a trial of the OX40 agonist ivuxolimab. These receptors were taken from an adult with an advanced solid tumor such as melanoma, head and neck, liver or kidney cancer.

The rearrangement uses TRBV4-3 and TRBJ2-2; TRBD2 might be the D (5 bases). Per the germline V gene, CDR1 is LGHNA and CDR2 is YSLEER. The CDR3 length is 14 residues. V shed 0 bases and J shed 8 bases, with 10 bases lying between them. CDR3 sequence (DNA): TGCGCCAGCAGCCAAGATTGGAGGACTGGGGAGCTGTTTTTT. Translation gives CASSQDWRTGELFF.

The genes are TRBV11-2 and TRBJ1-3; D gene unclear. The CDR3 extends over 15 amino acids. The germline V and J ends were trimmed by 1 base and 3 bases, with 10 bases remaining between them. The germline CDR1 and CDR2 sequences are SGHAT and FQNNGV. CDR3 DNA sequence: TGTGCCAGCAGCTTAGGTGGGGTCGGTGGAAACACCATATATTTT. This sequence encodes CASSLGGVGGNTIYF.

The CDR3 DNA reads TGTGCCAGCAGCCTGCAGGGGTATGGCTACACCTTC. It specifies CASSLQGYGYTF. This chain connects TRBV27 to TRBJ1-2; tentative D call: TRBD1 (6 bases). The CDR3 sequence is 12 residues long. With 6 bases removed from V and 5 bases from J, the gap between germline ends came to 10 bases. The germline V gene has CDR1 MNHEY and CDR2 SMNVEV (reference sequence).

This rearrangement joins TRBV19 to TRBJ1-1; TRBD1 might be the D (5 bases). There are 14 residues in the CDR3. With 9 bases removed from V and 0 bases from J, the gap between germline ends came to 14 bases. CDR1 and CDR2 (germline): LNHDA, SQIVND (reference sequence). The CDR3 region is CASLPGTMNTEAFF. CDR3 nucleotides: TGTGCCAGCTTACCAGGGACCATGAACACTGAAGCTTTCTTT.

The rearrangement joins TRBV28 to TRBJ2-5, with 9 bases matching TRBD1. The CDR3 extends over 15 amino acids. Germline V CDR1 and CDR2: MDHEN, SYDVKM. V was clipped by 7 bases and J by 0 bases; unmatched bases: 6. CDR3: CASTQGDRDQETQYF. The DNA for the CDR3 is TGTGCCAGCACCCAGGGGGACAGGGACCAAGAGACCCAGTACTTC.

The chain joins TRBV5-1 to TRBJ2-5; 11 bases line up with TRBD2. This CDR3 contains 17 residues. The germline V gene has CDR1 SGHRS and CDR2 YFSETQ. J lost 5 bases, V lost 1 base, and 10 bases had no gene match. The CDR3 loop reads CASSLSGSGGAWETQYF. The CDR3 nucleotides are TGCGCCAGCAGCTTGTCCGGTAGCGGGGGGGCCTGGGAGACCCAGTACTTC. Based on the CDR3 plus reference TRBV5-1 and TRBJ2-5, the full variable domain is KAGVTQTPRYLIKTRGQQVTLSCSPISGHRSVSWYQQTPGQGLQFLFEYFSETQRNKGNFPGRFSGRQFSNSRSEMNVSTLELGDSALYLCASSLSGSGGAWETQYFGPGTRLLVL.

The CDR3 loop reads CASSLGDRGLAKNIQYF. CDR3 bases: TGCGCCAGCAGCTTGGGGGACAGGGGGCTGGCCAAAAACATTCAGTACTTC. The genes are TRBV5-1 and TRBJ2-4; 12 bases match TRBD1. The CDR3 totals 17 residues. V gave up 0 bases and J gave up 1 base; unmatched junction bases: 2. Germline CDR1 reads SGHRS; CDR2 reads YFSETQ.

This clone was observed a handful of times. The chain combines TRBV2 with TRBJ1-1; TRBD1 might be the D (6 bases). CDR1 and CDR2 from the germline V gene are SNHLY and FYNNEI. The V end lost 8 bases, the J end lost 5 bases, and 18 bases lay between the germline ends. CDR3 length: 14 residues. The CDR3 DNA reads TGTGCCAGCGGCGGGACACAAAGAGGGACTGAAGCTTTCTTT. The encoded protein is CASGGTQRGTEAFF. Variable domain in full (rest from reference TRBV2 and TRBJ1-1): EPEVTQTPSHQVTQMGQEVILRCVPISNHLYFYWYRQILGQKVEFLVSFYNNEISEKSEIFDDQFSVERPDGSNFTLKIRSTKLEDSAMYFCASGGTQRGTEAFFGQGTRLTVV.